The 9 T cell receptor beta chains reported below all come from one sample, sequenced in a study of shared clonotypes between healthy human individuals. CD45RO-negative cells were positively selected for CCR7, leaving out terminally differentiated effector memory CD45RA+ cells. Profiled with immunoSEQ multiplex PCR; TCRdb holds only in-frame clones, not every one. The profile shows approximately 600,000 clones, roughly 95% of them singletons. Sequenced material: naive CD8+ T cells sorted from blood. These TCRs come from a woman aged 25 to 39 in good health.

DNA of the CDR3: TGCAGCGTGGCCTATCTTTCAAGGGAATACAATGAGCAGTTCTTC. Its translation: CSVAYLSREYNEQFF. The chain uses TRBV29-1 and TRBJ2-1; D gene ambiguous. Trimming took 6 bases from V and 4 from J, leaving 19 bases between them. The CDR3 consists of 15 residues. Looked up from germline, CDR1 is SQVTM and CDR2 is ANQGSEA.

V and J are TRBV6-1 and TRBJ1-2, with D unresolved. V was trimmed by 2 bases and J by 5 bases, leaving 12 bases between them. Looked up from germline, CDR1 is MNHNS and CDR2 is SASEGT. There are 14 residues in the CDR3. DNA of the CDR3: TGTGCCAGCAGTGAATTGGTTTTTCAATATGGCTACACCTTC. It is translated as CASSELVFQYGYTF.

The CDR3 sequence: CASSQGTAASSSTDTQYF. The DNA for the CDR3 is TGCGCCAGCAGCCAAGGTACAGCGGCTAGCTCTAGCACAGATACGCAGTATTTT. The V and J genes are TRBV4-1 and TRBJ2-3; tentative D call: TRBD2 (5 bases). CDR3 length: 18 residues. V gave up 1 base and J gave up 0 bases, with 17 bases separating them. Germline V gene data show CDR1 as MGHRA and CDR2 as YSYEKL.

The chain links TRBV6-1 to TRBJ2-7; 7 nucleotides line up with TRBD2. Germline V gene sequence: CDR1 MNHNS, CDR2 SASEGT. The trim removed 6 bases at V and 4 bases at J, leaving 9 bases unmatched. This CDR3 contains 14 residues. The chain's CDR3 is CASSQQTSRYEQYF. CDR3 in DNA: TGTGCCAGCAGCCAACAGACTAGCAGGTACGAGCAGTACTTC.

The rearrangement uses TRBV7-9 and TRBJ2-1; TRBD2 matches 13 bases. This CDR3 region has 15 residues. The V gene's germline CDR1 is SEHNR and CDR2 FQNEAQ (reference sequence). V shed 5 bases and J 10 bases; nucleotides not matched to a gene: 8. The CDR3 reads CASSAGTSGIGEQFF. The CDR3 DNA reads TGTGCCAGCAGCGCCGGGACTAGCGGGATCGGCGAGCAGTTCTTC.

This clone has only one observation. The rearrangement joins TRBV18 to TRBJ2-7; 7 bases fit TRBD1. The CDR3 consists of 19 residues. CDR1 is KGHSH, CDR2 LQKENI, per germline. V trimming: 0 bases; J trimming: 3 bases; junction bases outside the gene matches: 17. The CDR3 DNA is TGTGCCAGCTCACCACCGGCGGTCGACTCGGGGACAGATTTCTACGAGCAGTACTTC. Translating gives CASSPPAVDSGTDFYEQYF. Using reference TRBV18 and TRBJ2-7 for the parts outside the CDR3, the full variable domain is NAGVMQNPRHLVRRRGQEARLRCSPMKGHSHVYWYRQLPEEGLKFMVYLQKENIIDESGMPKERFSAEFPKEGPSILRIQQVVRGDSAAYFCASSPPAVDSGTDFYEQYFGPGTRLTVT.

The chain joins TRBV28 to TRBJ2-2; D uncertain. The V gene lost 8 bases and the J gene lost 6 bases, with 19 bases spanning the gap. Germline CDR1 MDHEN, CDR2 SYDVKM. The CDR3 has 15 amino acids. CDR3 sequence: CASFNGRSIAGELFF. CDR3 in DNA: TGTGCCAGCTTTAATGGCAGAAGTATCGCCGGGGAGCTGTTTTTT.

V and J are TRBV28 and TRBJ1-1; D is undetermined. From germline, CDR1 is MDHEN and CDR2 SYDVKM. There are 14 residues in the CDR3. V lost 3 bases to trimming and J lost 1 base, with 9 bases between them. The CDR3 bases are TGTGCCAGCAGTTTGGGTCTGCAGAACACTGAAGCTTTCTTT. Protein product: CASSLGLQNTEAFF. The entire variable domain, with the rest obtained from reference TRBV28 and TRBJ1-1, is as follows: DVKVTQSSRYLVKRTGEKVFLECVQDMDHENMFWYRQDPGLGLRLIYFSYDVKMKEKGDIPEGYSVSREKKERFSLILESASTNQTSMYLCASSLGLQNTEAFFGQGTRLTVV.

This chain links TRBV28 with TRBJ1-5, with D possibly being TRBD1 (6 bases). Germline CDR1 MDHEN, CDR2 SYDVKM. Trimming stripped 1 base from V and 0 bases from J, with 16 bases between. CDR3 length: 18 residues. CDR3 sequence: CASSLFPDRLTSNQPQHF. CDR3 DNA: TGTGCCAGCAGTTTATTCCCGGACAGACTAACTAGCAATCAGCCCCAGCATTTT.